A selection of T cell receptor beta chains follows, all from one sample in a study of shared clonotypes between healthy human individuals. This table comes from immunoSEQ multiplex PCR, and its TCRdb copy is limited to in-frame clones, with some not included. The table has some 2,100,000 clones, about 92% seen once; the top ten hold about 1.5%. Material for sequencing was naive CD8+ T cells from PBMCs. These receptors originate from a man between 18 and 35 years old in good health. Some clones in this sample may be carry-over from other donors' samples. The CDR3 runs from the conserved cysteine through the conserved F or W. The order of the fields is V gene, clone size, D gene, J gene, CDR3 DNA, CDR3 protein. D genes are given only for firm matches. For some rows the clone size is stated as once, few or many, or as a class when expanded; others skip it.

TRBV30	NA	NA	TRBJ2-7	TGTGCCTGGAGCCGGGGGGCGGGGGAGCAGTACTTC	CAWSRGAGEQYF
TRBV28	NA	NA	TRBJ2-7	TGTGCCAGCAGTTTCTCCAGGGGTTACGAGCAGTACTTC	CASSFSRGYEQYF
TRBV9	NA	TRBD2	TRBJ2-7	TGTGCCAGCGAAGCCGGTCCCCTCGGGAGGTCTACCTACGAGCAGTACTTC	CASEAGPLGRSTYEQYF
TRBV6-6	NA	NA	TRBJ2-7	TGTGCCAGCAGTTACCTCCACACAGCGGCCCTACACGAGCAGTACTTC	CASSYLHTAALHEQYF
TRBV27	NA	TRBD1	TRBJ1-1	TGTGCCAGCAGTCCCCCGGGACAGGTGCCGGACACTGAAGCTTTCTTT	CASSPPGQVPDTEAFF
TRBV2	NA	NA	TRBJ2-7	TGTGCCAGCAGCCTCACGGGGGAGCAGTACTTC	CASSLTGEQYF
TRBV11-2	NA	NA	TRBJ2-7	TGTGCCAGCAGCTTGGATGCCAGGACAACCTACGAGCAGTACTTC	CASSLDARTTYEQYF
TRBV4-1	NA	NA	TRBJ2-1	TGCGCCAGTAGCCAGTTAGTAGGGGTCCATGAGCAGTTCTTC	CASSQLVGVHEQFF
TRBV4-2	once	NA	TRBJ2-7	TGTGCCAGCAGCCAAGACCTAGGGATCGAGCAGTACTTC	CASSQDLGIEQYF
TRBV27	once	NA	TRBJ2-7	TGTGCCAGCAGTCTCTATGGGAGCAGGGAAGGGGGCTACGAGCAGTACTTC	CASSLYGSREGGYEQYF
TRBV28	NA	NA	TRBJ2-7	TGTGCCAGCAGTGTCGGACGGGATAACCACGAGCAGTACTTC	CASSVGRDNHEQYF
TRBV10-2	few	NA	TRBJ1-1	TGCGCCAGCAGTGGATCAGAATACACTGAAGCTTTCTTT	CASSGSEYTEAFF
TRBV5-4	once	NA	TRBJ2-1	TGTGCCAGCAGCGGCACCTACAATGAGCAGTTCTTC	CASSGTYNEQFF
TRBV6-5	NA	NA	TRBJ2-6	TGTGCCAGCAGCCAAACCCTCTCTGGGGCCAACGTCCTGACTTTC	CASSQTLSGANVLTF
TRBV6-6	NA	NA	TRBJ2-2	TGTGCCAGCAGTTACAGACCGCTGAACACCGGGGAGCTGTTTTTT	CASSYRPLNTGELFF
TRBV5-4	NA	TRBD2	TRBJ2-7	TGTGCCTTCAATCGGGGACTAGCGGAGGACTACGAGCAGTACTTC	CAFNRGLAEDYEQYF
TRBV4-1	NA	NA	TRBJ2-2	TGCGCCAGCAGCCCCGGACTGCTTTTTCCGAACACCGGGGAGCTGTTTTTT	CASSPGLLFPNTGELFF
TRBV7-9	NA	NA	TRBJ1-2	TGTGCCAGCAGCACAAACAGGGAAGCTAACTATGGCTACACCTTC	CASSTNREANYGYTF
TRBV28	NA	NA	TRBJ2-1	TGTGCCAGCAGTGGGGGGCTAGCTCCAGCAGAGTCCTACAATGAGCAGTTCTTC	CASSGGLAPAESYNEQFF
TRBV2	NA	NA	TRBJ2-1	TGTGCCAGCAGTGAAGGTATAGAATCCTACAATGAGCAGTTCTTC	CASSEGIESYNEQFF
TRBV29-1	NA	TRBD1	TRBJ1-1	TGCAGCGTTCCCGGGACAGGACCCCCAGAAGCTTTCTTT	CSVPGTGPPEAFF
TRBV7-2	NA	NA	TRBJ1-4	TGTGCCAGCAGCTTTCCCCGGGGTGCAACTAATGAAAAACTGTTTTTT	CASSFPRGATNEKLFF
TRBV21-1	NA	NA	TRBJ1-5	TGTGCCACCCTCGGGCAGGATGGCAATCAGCCCCAGCATTTT	CATLGQDGNQPQHF
TRBV19	NA	NA	TRBJ2-1	TGTGCCAGTAGTGCACCCGGGGCCTACAATGAGCAGTTCTTC	CASSAPGAYNEQFF
TRBV5-1	NA	NA	TRBJ1-1	TGCGCCAGCAGCTCGGGAAATGAAGCTTTCTTT	CASSSGNEAFF
TRBV27	NA	NA	TRBJ2-1	TGTGCCAGCAGCGATGTTTCCTACAATGAGCAGTTCTTC	CASSDVSYNEQFF
TRBV29-1	once	NA	TRBJ2-2	TGCAGCGTTGTCCCGGGGACACGGAACACCGGGGAGCTGTTTTTT	CSVVPGTRNTGELFF